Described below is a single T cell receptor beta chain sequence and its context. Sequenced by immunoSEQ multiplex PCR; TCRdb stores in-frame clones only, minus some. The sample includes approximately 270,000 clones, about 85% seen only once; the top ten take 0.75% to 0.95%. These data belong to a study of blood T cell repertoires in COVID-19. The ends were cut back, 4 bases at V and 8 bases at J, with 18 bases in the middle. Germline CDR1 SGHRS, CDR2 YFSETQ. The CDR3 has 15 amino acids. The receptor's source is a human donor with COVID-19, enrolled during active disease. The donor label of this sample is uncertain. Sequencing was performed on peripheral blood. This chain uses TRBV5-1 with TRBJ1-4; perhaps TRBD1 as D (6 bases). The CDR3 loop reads CASSHEWGRQEKLFF. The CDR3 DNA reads TGCGCCAGCAGCCACGAGTGGGGGCGACAAGAAAAACTGTTTTTT.